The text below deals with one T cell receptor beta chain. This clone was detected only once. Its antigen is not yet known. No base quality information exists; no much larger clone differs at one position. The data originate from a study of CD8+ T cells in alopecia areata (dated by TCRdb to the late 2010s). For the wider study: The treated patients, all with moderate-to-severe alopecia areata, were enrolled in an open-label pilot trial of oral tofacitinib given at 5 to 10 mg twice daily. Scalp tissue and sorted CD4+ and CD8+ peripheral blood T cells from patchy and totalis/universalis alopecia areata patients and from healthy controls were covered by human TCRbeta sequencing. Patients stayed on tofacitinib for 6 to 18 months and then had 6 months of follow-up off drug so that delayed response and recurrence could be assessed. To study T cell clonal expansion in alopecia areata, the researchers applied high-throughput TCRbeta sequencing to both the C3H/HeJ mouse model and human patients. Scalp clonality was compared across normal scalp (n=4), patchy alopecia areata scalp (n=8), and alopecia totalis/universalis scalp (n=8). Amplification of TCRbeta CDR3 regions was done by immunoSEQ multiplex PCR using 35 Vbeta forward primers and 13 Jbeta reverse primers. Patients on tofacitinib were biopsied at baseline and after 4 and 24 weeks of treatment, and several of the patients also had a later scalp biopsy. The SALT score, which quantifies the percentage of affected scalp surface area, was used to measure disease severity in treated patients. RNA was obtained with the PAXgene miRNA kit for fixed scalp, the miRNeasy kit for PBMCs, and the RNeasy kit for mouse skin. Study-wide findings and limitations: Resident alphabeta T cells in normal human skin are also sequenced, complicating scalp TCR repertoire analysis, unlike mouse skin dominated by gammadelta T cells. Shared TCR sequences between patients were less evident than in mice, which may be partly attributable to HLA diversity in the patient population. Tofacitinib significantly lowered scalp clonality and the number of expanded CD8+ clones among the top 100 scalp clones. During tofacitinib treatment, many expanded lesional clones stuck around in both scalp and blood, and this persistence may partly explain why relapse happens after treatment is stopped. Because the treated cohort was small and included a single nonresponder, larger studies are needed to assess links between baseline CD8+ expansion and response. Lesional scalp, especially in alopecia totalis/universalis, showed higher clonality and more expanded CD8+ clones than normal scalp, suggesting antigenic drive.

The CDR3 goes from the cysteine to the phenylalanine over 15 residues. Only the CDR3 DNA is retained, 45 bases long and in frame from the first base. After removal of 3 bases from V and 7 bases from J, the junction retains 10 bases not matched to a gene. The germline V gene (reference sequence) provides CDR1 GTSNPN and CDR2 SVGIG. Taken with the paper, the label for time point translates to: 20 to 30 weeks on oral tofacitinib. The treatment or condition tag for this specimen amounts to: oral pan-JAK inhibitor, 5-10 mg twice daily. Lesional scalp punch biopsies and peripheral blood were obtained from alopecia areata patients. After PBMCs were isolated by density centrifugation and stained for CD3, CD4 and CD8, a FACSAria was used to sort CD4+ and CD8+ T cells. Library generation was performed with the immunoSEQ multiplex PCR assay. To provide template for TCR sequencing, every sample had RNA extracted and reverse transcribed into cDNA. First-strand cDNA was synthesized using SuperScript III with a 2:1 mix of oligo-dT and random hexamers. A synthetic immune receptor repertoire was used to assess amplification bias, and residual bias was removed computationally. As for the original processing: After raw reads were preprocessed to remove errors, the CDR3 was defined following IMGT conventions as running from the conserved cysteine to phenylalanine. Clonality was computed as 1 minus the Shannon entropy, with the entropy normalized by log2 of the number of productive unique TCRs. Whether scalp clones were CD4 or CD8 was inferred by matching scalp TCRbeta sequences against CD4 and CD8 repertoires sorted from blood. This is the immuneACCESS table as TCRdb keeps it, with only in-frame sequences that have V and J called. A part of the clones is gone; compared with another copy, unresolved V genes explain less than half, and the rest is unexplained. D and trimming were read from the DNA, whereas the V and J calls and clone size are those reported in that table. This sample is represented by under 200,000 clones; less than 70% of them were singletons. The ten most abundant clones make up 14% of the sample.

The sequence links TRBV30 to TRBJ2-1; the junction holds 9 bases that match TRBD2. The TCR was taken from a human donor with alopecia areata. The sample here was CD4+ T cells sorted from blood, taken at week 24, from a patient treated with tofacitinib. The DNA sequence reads TGTGCCTGGAGCCCTTTGCGGGGGGGTGTGAATGAGCAGTTCTTC. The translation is CAWSPLRGGVNEQFF. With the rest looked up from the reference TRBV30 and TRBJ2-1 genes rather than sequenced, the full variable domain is SQTIHQWPATLVQPVGSPLSLECTVEGTSNPNLYWYRQAAGRGLQLLFYSVGIGQISSEVPQNLSASRPQDRQFILSSKKLLLSDSGFYLCAWSPLRGGVNEQFFGPGTRLTVL.